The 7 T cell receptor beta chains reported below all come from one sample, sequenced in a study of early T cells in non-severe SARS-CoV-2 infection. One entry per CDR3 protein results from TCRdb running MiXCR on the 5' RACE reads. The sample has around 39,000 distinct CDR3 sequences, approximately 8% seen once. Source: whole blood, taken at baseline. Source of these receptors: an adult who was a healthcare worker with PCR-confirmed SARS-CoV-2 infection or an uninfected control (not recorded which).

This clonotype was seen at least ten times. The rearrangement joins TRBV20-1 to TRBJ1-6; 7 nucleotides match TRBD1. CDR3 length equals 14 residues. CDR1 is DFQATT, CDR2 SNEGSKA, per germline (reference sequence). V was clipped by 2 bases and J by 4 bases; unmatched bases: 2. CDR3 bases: TGCAGTGCTAGAAAGACAGGGTATAATTCACCCCTCCACTTT. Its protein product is CSARKTGYNSPLHF.

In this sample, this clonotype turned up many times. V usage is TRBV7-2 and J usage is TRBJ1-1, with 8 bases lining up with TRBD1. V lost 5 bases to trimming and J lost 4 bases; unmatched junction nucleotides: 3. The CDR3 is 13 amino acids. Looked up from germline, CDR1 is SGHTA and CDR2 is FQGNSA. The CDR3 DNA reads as TGTGCCAGCAGCCTTGACAGGGGCACTGAAGCTTTCTTT. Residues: CASSLDRGTEAFF.

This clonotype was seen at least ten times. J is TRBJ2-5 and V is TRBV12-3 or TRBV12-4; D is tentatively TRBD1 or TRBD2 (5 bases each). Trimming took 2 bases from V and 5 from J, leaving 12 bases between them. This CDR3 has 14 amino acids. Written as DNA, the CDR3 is TGTGCCAGCAGTTTAAGTGGGGGAACGGAGACCCAGTACTTC. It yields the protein CASSLSGGTETQYF.

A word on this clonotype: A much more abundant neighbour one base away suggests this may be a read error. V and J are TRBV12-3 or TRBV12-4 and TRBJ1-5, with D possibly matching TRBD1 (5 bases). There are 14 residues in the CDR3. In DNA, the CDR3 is TGTGCCGGCAGTTTAAGGGGTAGCAATCAGCCCCAGCATTTT. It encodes CAGSLRGSNQPQHF.

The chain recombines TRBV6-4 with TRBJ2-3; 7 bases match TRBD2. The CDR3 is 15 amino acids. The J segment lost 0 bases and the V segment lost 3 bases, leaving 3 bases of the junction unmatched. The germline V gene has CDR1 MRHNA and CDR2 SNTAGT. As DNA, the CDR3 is TGTGCCAGCAGTGAAAGCGGGGAGAGCACAGATACGCAGTATTTT. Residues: CASSESGESTDTQYF.

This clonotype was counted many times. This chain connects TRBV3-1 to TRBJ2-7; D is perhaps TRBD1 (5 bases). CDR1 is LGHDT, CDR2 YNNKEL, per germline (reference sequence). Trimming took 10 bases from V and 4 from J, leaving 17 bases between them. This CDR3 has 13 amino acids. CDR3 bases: TGTGCCACCCGGACGGACAATGGGTACGAGCAGTACTTC. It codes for CATRTDNGYEQYF.

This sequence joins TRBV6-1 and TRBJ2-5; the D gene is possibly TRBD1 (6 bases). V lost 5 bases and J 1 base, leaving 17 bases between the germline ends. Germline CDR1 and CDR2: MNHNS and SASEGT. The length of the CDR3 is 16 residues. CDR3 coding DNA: TGTGCCAGCAGTCCTCAGGGGATCGGACGCCAAGAGACCCAGTACTTC. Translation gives CASSPQGIGRQETQYF.